The present T cell receptor (beta chain) was sequenced within a study of T cells in Graves' hyperthyroidism and ophthalmopathy. The CDR3 regions of TCR beta were amplified from RNA transcripts. The HTBI primer set was used in a first-round RT-PCR of the TCR CDR3. TCRdb re-analysed the multiplex PCR reads in MiXCR, keeping a single row per CDR3 protein. This sample has around 380,000 distinct CDR3 sequences; about 14% occur once, and the top ten carry less than 25%. The diagnoses drew upon clinical symptoms, serum thyroxine and TRAb, thyroid ultrasound and orbital computed tomography. The blood was taken when hyperthyroidism was first diagnosed, before any ophthalmopathy symptoms showed up. PBMCs were obtained from 10 ml fresh peripheral blood. Germline V CDR1 and CDR2: MNHNS, SASEGT. The CDR3 is made up of 16 amino acids. The V segment lost 5 bases and the J segment 10 bases; nucleotides outside the gene matches: 12.

The clonotype comes from a man aged 30 to 39 with Graves' hyperthyroidism that later progressed to Graves' ophthalmopathy. The sequencing sample was made of blood. The chain is built from TRBV6-1 and TRBJ2-5, with 14 bases that match TRBD2. CDR3: CASSPGLAGAEGDQYF. DNA of the CDR3: TGTGCCAGCAGTCCGGGACTAGCGGGGGCTGAAGGGGACCAGTACTTC.